This paragraph reports one T cell receptor beta chain. Its antigen remains unknown. The data belong to a study of T cells in localized non-small cell lung cancer. V dropped 4 bases and J dropped 3 bases, with 16 bases sitting between them. Germline CDR1 SGHRS, CDR2 YFSETQ. The CDR3 sequence is 16 residues long. General observations from the study: Across samples, adjacent lung featured a median roughly 60 of the top 100 tumor clones. Uninvolved neighboring lung showed the greatest T cell clonality, exceeding tumor. Overall survival was longer when the density of T cells in the blood was higher.

The repertoire was sequenced with immunoSEQ multiplex PCR; TCRdb's copy has only in-frame clones and lacks some. The table shows 4,000 or so clones, with about 25% occurring only once. The rearrangement links TRBV5-1 to TRBJ2-2, with no clear D. The source material was lung tumor tissue, sampled before any cancer treatment. The sequence derives from a woman aged 35 to 75 with stage I lung adenocarcinoma. The CDR3 DNA reads TGCGCCAGCAGCCCCCCACTAACCTCATACACCGGGGAGCTGTTTTTT. Translation: CASSPPLTSYTGELFF.